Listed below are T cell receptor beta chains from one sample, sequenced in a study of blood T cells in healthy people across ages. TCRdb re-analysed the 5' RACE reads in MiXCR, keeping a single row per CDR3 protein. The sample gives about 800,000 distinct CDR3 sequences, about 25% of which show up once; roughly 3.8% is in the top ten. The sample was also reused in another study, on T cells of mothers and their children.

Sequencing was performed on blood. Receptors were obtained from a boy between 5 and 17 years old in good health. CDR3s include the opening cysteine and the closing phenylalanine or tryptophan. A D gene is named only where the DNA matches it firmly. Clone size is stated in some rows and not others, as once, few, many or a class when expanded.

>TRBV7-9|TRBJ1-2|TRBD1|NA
CASSSRDREDYGYTF
TGTGCCAGCAGCTCCCGGGACAGGGAAGACTATGGCTACACCTTC
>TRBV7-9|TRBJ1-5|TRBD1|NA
CASSDPTGGQPQHF
TGTGCCAGCAGCGATCCGACAGGGGGCCAGCCCCAGCATTTT
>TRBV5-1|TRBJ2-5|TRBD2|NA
CASSLGSGGTQETQYF
TGCGCCAGCAGCTTGGGTAGCGGGGGGACCCAAGAGACCCAGTACTTC
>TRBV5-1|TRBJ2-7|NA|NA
CASSPRTETYEQYF
TGCGCCAGCAGCCCTCGGACAGAGACCTACGAGCAGTACTTC
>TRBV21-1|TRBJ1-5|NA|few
CASSGVGNQPQHF
TGTGCCAGCAGCGGTGTCGGCAATCAGCCCCAGCATTTT
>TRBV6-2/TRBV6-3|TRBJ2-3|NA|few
CASKLWADTQYF
TGTGCCAGCAAGCTCTGGGCAGATACGCAGTATTTT
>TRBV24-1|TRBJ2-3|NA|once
CATSDLKGPADTQYF
TGCGCCACCAGTGATTTAAAAGGGCCCGCAGATACGCAGTATTTT
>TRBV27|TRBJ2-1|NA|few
CASSLYRVGNEQFF
TGTGCCAGCAGTTTATACAGGGTAGGGAATGAGCAGTTCTTC
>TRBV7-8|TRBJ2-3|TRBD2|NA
CASSLAVAGGTDTQYF
TGTGCCAGCAGCTTAGCGGTAGCGGGGGGCACAGATACGCAGTATTTT
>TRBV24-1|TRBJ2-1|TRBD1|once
CATSDLSDRGDNEQFF
TGTGCCACCAGTGATTTGTCGGACAGGGGGGACAATGAGCAGTTCTTC
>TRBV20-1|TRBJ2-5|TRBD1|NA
CSAPTGIKETQYF
TGCAGTGCCCCGACAGGGATTAAAGAGACCCAGTACTTC
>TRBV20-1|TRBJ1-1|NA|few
CSARAGVAFF
TGCAGTGCTAGGGCGGGGGTGGCTTTCTTT
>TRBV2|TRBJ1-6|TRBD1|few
CASSRGQGRNSPLHF
TGTGCCAGCAGTCGAGGACAGGGACGTAATTCACCCCTCCACTTT
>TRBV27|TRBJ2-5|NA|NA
CASSVAHSGAYGETQYF
TGTGCCAGCAGTGTAGCTCATTCGGGGGCTTATGGAGAGACCCAGTACTTC